These 9 T cell receptor beta chains were sequenced from one sample in a study of spatial heterogeneity in lung cancer. The time point is: blood at routine non-recurrence follow-up after resection. Unsorted tumor, nontumor lung tissue or cryopreserved PBMC supplied the whole RNA. TCRdb re-analysed the 5' RACE reads in MiXCR, keeping a single row per CDR3 protein. The table shows about 120,000 distinct CDR3 sequences, with 10% to 15% occurring only once. The sequenced sample was PBMCs, obtained at follow-up. The receptor source for this set is a male donor with early-stage non-small cell lung cancer.

This clonotype was detected only a few times. The chain employs TRBV7-9 and TRBJ2-3, with 10 bases that match TRBD2. Germline CDR1 and CDR2: SEHNR and FQNEAQ (reference sequence). The CDR3 has 18 residues. The ends lost 7 bases at V and 0 bases at J; junction bases unmatched: 13. CDR3 DNA sequence: TGTGCCAGCACCCAGAGGTCTAGCGGGGGATCTAGCACAGATACGCAGTATTTT. Its translation is CASTQRSSGGSSTDTQYF.

This clonotype showed up just a few times. As DNA, the CDR3 is TGTGCCAGCAGCCGATTTCTGCAGGGGAGAGATGGCTACACCTTC. Its protein product is CASSRFLQGRDGYTF. The V and J genes are TRBV14 and TRBJ1-2; D may be TRBD1 (6 bases). The CDR3 extends over 15 amino acids. V was cut by 4 bases and J by 6 bases, with 18 bases left in between. The germline V gene encodes CDR1 SGHDN and CDR2 FVKESK.

This clonotype was recorded many times. The chain has TRBV12-3 or TRBV12-4 and TRBJ2-7; TRBD2 might be the D (5 bases). The CDR3 is 14 amino acids. Trimming left V 9 bases short and J 5 bases short, with 20 bases between. The CDR3 DNA reads TGTGCCAGTCAGCAGGCGGGCCTCCTCCACGAGCAGTACTTC. Translation: CASQQAGLLHEQYF.

This clonotype was observed many times. The chain has TRBV10-3 and TRBJ1-5; TRBD1 matches at 12 bases. The germline gives CDR1 ENHRY, CDR2 SYGVKD. This CDR3 region has 16 residues. Unmatched junction bases numbered 2, after V lost 5 bases and J lost 0 bases. The CDR3 nucleotides read TGTGCCATCAGTCCGGGACAGGGGGCTAGCAATCAGCCCCAGCATTTT. Translating gives CAISPGQGASNQPQHF.

The table lists this clonotype with many counts. The chain couples TRBV5-6 to TRBJ2-1; D might be TRBD2 (7 bases). Germline V lookup: CDR1 SGHDT, CDR2 YYEEEE. V was shortened by 2 bases and J by 9 bases, with 12 bases between the two germline ends. The CDR3 is 13 amino acids. The DNA of the CDR3 is TGTGCCAGCAGCTTCACAGGGAGGGGTGAGCAGTTCTTC. Amino acids: CASSFTGRGEQFF.

This clonotype has a handful of counts. The chain carries TRBV12-3 or TRBV12-4 and TRBJ2-1; 13 bases are a match to TRBD2. The CDR3 covers 15 residues. V was clipped by 3 bases and J by 7 bases; unmatched bases: 3. CDR3 DNA sequence: TGTGCCAGCAGTTTGACTAGCGGGGGGCAGAATGAGCAGTTCTTC. Protein product: CASSLTSGGQNEQFF.

This clonotype was observed a handful of times. The V gene is TRBV5-1, the J gene TRBJ1-4; a possible D gene is TRBD1 (5 bases). The ends were cut back, 3 bases at V and 5 bases at J, with 14 bases in the middle. Germline loops: CDR1 SGHRS, CDR2 YFSETQ. The CDR3 totals 15 residues. CDR3 in DNA: TGCGCCAGCAGCTCGGGAGGGACCTTAAATGAAAAACTGTTTTTT. Protein product: CASSSGGTLNEKLFF. The variable domain in full, with the rest retrieved from reference TRBV5-1 and TRBJ1-4, is KAGVTQTPRYLIKTRGQQVTLSCSPISGHRSVSWYQQTPGQGLQFLFEYFSETQRNKGNFPGRFSGRQFSNSRSEMNVSTLELGDSALYLCASSSGGTLNEKLFFGSGTQLSVL.

Many counts were recorded for this clonotype. The chain joins TRBV20-1 to TRBJ2-1; TRBD2 aligns across 12 bases. The CDR3 covers 16 residues. Trimming at V came to 4 bases and at J to 0 bases, leaving 4 bases not matched to a gene. The germline V gene has CDR1 DFQATT and CDR2 SNEGSKA (reference sequence). The CDR3 nucleotides read TGCAGTGCTATGACTAGCGGGGGTCTCTCCTACAATGAGCAGTTCTTC. Translated, it gives CSAMTSGGLSYNEQFF.

A note on this clonotype: One end of the junction is discordant with germline, which a read error may explain. This sequence joins TRBV7-9 and TRBJ1-3; D is ambiguous. This CDR3 has 12 residues. Germline V gene lookup returns CDR1 SEHNR and CDR2 FQNEAQ (reference sequence). CDR3: CASTLTGNTIYF. Written as DNA, the CDR3 is TGTGCCAGCACCTTAACGGGAAACACCATATATTTT.